The TCR beta chain described here comes from a study of beta chain features in type 1 diabetes. Study-wide points: At VDJ recombination sites, type 1 diabetes patients had fewer insertions and more deleted nucleotides. Type 1 diabetes patients had moderately but significantly shorter TCRB CDR3s in all four CD4+ subsets.

This clone was counted a few times. Its matching antigen is unknown. The V end was cut by 0 bases, the J end by 2 bases, with 8 bases between. Germline loops: CDR1 MNHEY, CDR2 SVGAGI. The CDR3 extends over 15 amino acids. Expressed TCRB transcripts were sequenced because the isolated RNA had all been reverse transcribed beforehand. Profiled with immunoSEQ multiplex PCR; TCRdb holds only in-frame clones, not every one. The data contain about 900,000 clones, about 17% of them singletons. Sequenced input: naive CD4+ T cells from blood. This sequence joins TRBV6-5 and TRBJ1-5; D is possibly TRBD1 (5 bases). The clonotype was recovered from a young woman in good health. The CDR3 protein is CASSYSRVGNQPQHF. The CDR3 bases are TGTGCCAGCAGTTACTCCAGGGTGGGCAATCAGCCCCAGCATTTT.